Described below is a single TCR beta chain sequence and its context. The antigen is not known. TCRdb's table, derived via immunoSEQ multiplex PCR, lists solely in-frame clones and lacks some. This sample yields 33,000 or so clones, of which about 94% are seen a single time; 5.5% to 8% belongs to the top ten. The sample originates from a study of T cells in tuberculosis. Each donor contributed about 100,000 T cells on average, unsorted. Germline-derived CDR1 and CDR2 are SGHAT and FQNNGV. The germline V and J ends were trimmed by 5 bases and 0 bases, with 12 bases remaining between them. CDR3 length equals 15 residues. Study findings and constraints: Samples were chosen by availability of cryopreserved specimens. A GMM-specific repertoire classifier reached roughly 90% accuracy, AUROC over 0.85. Shorter CDR3-alpha in active tuberculosis partly drove smaller distances.

This chain joins TRBV11-2 and TRBJ2-3; a possible D gene is TRBD2 (5 bases). This sequence originates from a donor between 10 and 29 years old with latent tuberculosis or without tuberculosis infection. Input material: PBMCs. The CDR3 sequence is CASSLGLQSTDTQYF. CDR3 nucleotide sequence: TGTGCCAGCAGCCTCGGACTCCAGAGCACAGATACGCAGTATTTT.